The rows below give T cell receptor beta chains drawn from one sample of a study of blood T cell repertoires in COVID-19. Sequencing was performed with immunoSEQ multiplex PCR; in TCRdb, only in-frame clones are kept and a portion is missing. The sample gives 360,000 or so clones, approximately 89% of which show up once; around 3.9% is in the top ten. Sequencing used peripheral blood. The receptors were gathered from an older woman with COVID-19, enrolled during active disease. CDR3s include the opening cysteine and the closing phenylalanine or tryptophan. Fields, in order: J gene, D gene, clone size, V gene, CDR3 DNA, CDR3 protein. The D gene is left open where the match is weak. The size entry is marked missing in some rows and otherwise reads once, few, many or a size class.

j_call: TRBJ2-1; d_call: .; clone_size: .; v_call: TRBV19; cdr3_nt: TGTGCCAGTAGTATAGGCGGGGCCCGAGGTAATGAGCAGTTCTTC; cdr3_aa: CASSIGGARGNEQFF
j_call: TRBJ1-3; d_call: .; clone_size: .; v_call: TRBV12-3/TRBV12-4; cdr3_nt: TGTGCCAGCAACCAAGCGACTGGAAACACCATATATTTT; cdr3_aa: CASNQATGNTIYF
j_call: TRBJ1-2; d_call: .; clone_size: .; v_call: TRBV12-3/TRBV12-4; cdr3_nt: TGTGCCAGCAGTTTAGCGGCCGCGGGAGGCTACACCTTC; cdr3_aa: CASSLAAAGGYTF
j_call: TRBJ1-1; d_call: TRBD1; clone_size: .; v_call: TRBV27; cdr3_nt: TGTGCCAGCAGTTTCGACAGGGGACGGAACACTGAAGCTTTCTTT; cdr3_aa: CASSFDRGRNTEAFF
j_call: TRBJ1-2; d_call: .; clone_size: .; v_call: TRBV5-1; cdr3_nt: TGCGCCAGCAGCATACCAACGGCGGGTGGCTACACCTTC; cdr3_aa: CASSIPTAGGYTF
j_call: TRBJ1-2; d_call: .; clone_size: .; v_call: TRBV28; cdr3_nt: TGTGCCAGCAGTTTAGGGCAGTCTAATAAGAGCTACACCTTC; cdr3_aa: CASSLGQSNKSYTF
j_call: TRBJ1-2; d_call: TRBD1; clone_size: .; v_call: TRBV18; cdr3_nt: TGTGCCAGCTCACCACAGGACAGGGGGCGCGTTGGCTACACCTTC; cdr3_aa: CASSPQDRGRVGYTF
j_call: TRBJ1-1; d_call: .; clone_size: .; v_call: TRBV19; cdr3_nt: TGTGCCAGTAGTATCGGGGGGGAGACTGAAGCTTTCTTT; cdr3_aa: CASSIGGETEAFF
j_call: TRBJ1-4; d_call: .; clone_size: .; v_call: TRBV23-1; cdr3_nt: TGCGCCAGCAGTCAAGTTCCCCCTCTAGCAACTAATGAAAAACTGTTTTTT; cdr3_aa: CASSQVPPLATNEKLFF
j_call: TRBJ1-2; d_call: .; clone_size: .; v_call: TRBV28; cdr3_nt: TGTGCCAGCGGGGGGGGTTCTAACTATGGCTACACCTTC; cdr3_aa: CASGGGSNYGYTF
j_call: TRBJ1-3; d_call: .; clone_size: .; v_call: TRBV29-1; cdr3_nt: TGCAGCGTCGTTTCGGGGTATGGTGGAAACACCATATATTTT; cdr3_aa: CSVVSGYGGNTIYF
j_call: TRBJ1-5; d_call: TRBD1; clone_size: once; v_call: TRBV27; cdr3_nt: TGTGCCAGCGGACCCGTGGGGACAGTTCTAAATCAGCCCCAGCATTTT; cdr3_aa: CASGPVGTVLNQPQHF
j_call: TRBJ2-7; d_call: .; clone_size: .; v_call: TRBV9; cdr3_nt: TGTGCCAGCAGCCCCACCCGGGACACACCCTACGAGCAGTACTTC; cdr3_aa: CASSPTRDTPYEQYF
j_call: TRBJ2-7; d_call: .; clone_size: once; v_call: TRBV5-6; cdr3_nt: TGTGCCAGCAGCCATTACGGGGGGCCAACTTACGAGCAGTACTTC; cdr3_aa: CASSHYGGPTYEQYF
j_call: TRBJ1-3; d_call: .; clone_size: once; v_call: TRBV5-1; cdr3_nt: TGCGCCAGCAGCGAATCGACAGGTTCAGGAAACACCATATATTTT; cdr3_aa: CASSESTGSGNTIYF
j_call: TRBJ1-2; d_call: .; clone_size: .; v_call: TRBV5-4; cdr3_nt: TGTGCCAGCAGCAGGGAAGGGGAAAATGGCTACACCTTC; cdr3_aa: CASSREGENGYTF
j_call: TRBJ1-2; d_call: .; clone_size: .; v_call: TRBV7-3; cdr3_nt: TGTGCCAGCAGCCCACTCCCTTTGGGGAGTAGCTATGGCTACACCTTC; cdr3_aa: CASSPLPLGSSYGYTF
j_call: TRBJ2-3; d_call: TRBD2; clone_size: .; v_call: TRBV7-9; cdr3_nt: TGTGCCAGCAGATGGACTAGCGATGATACGCAGTATTTT; cdr3_aa: CASRWTSDDTQYF
j_call: TRBJ1-5; d_call: .; clone_size: .; v_call: TRBV7-9; cdr3_nt: TGTGCCAGCAGCGGGACCGGAACAGGGAATCAGCCCCAGCATTTT; cdr3_aa: CASSGTGTGNQPQHF
j_call: TRBJ2-2; d_call: TRBD1; clone_size: once; v_call: TRBV5-1; cdr3_nt: TGCGCCAGCACGGTACAGGGGGGTACCGGGGAGCTGTTTTTT; cdr3_aa: CASTVQGGTGELFF
j_call: TRBJ2-3; d_call: .; clone_size: .; v_call: TRBV9; cdr3_nt: TGTGCCAGCAGCGTAAGCCTCTCGTCAACTAGCACAGATACGCAGTATTTT; cdr3_aa: CASSVSLSSTSTDTQYF
j_call: TRBJ2-1; d_call: .; clone_size: .; v_call: TRBV3-1/TRBV3-2; cdr3_nt: TGTGCCAGCAGCCAAACCACGGGATACTCCTACAATGAGCAGTTCTTC; cdr3_aa: CASSQTTGYSYNEQFF